The text below deals with one T cell receptor beta chain. This clonotype occurred a few times. This receptor's antigen is unknown. No base quality information exists; no much larger clone differs at one position. The sample was run on an Illumina NovaSeq 6000. Using 5'RACE with constant-segment primers, TCRalpha and TCRbeta cDNA libraries were constructed, with sample barcodes and unique molecular identifiers added in the process. Trizol reagent was used to extract RNA from every sample. Amplification of the libraries took two PCR steps, and the second step added a second sample barcode plus Illumina TruSeq adapters. The libraries were sequenced on an Illumina NovaSeq using 2 x 150 bp paired-end reads. On the study's bioinformatics: The reads were demultiplexed and collapsed into UMI-guided consensus sequences using migec v1.2.7. Using mixcr v2.1.11, the UMI consensuses were aligned to TRA and TRB V and J templates and assembled into clonotypes. A clonotype was counted as expanded or contracted only when both edgeR and NoisET called the clonotype significant, with the noise models trained on biological replicates. For edgeR calls, the thresholds were a false discovery rate-adjusted p below 0.01 and a log2 fold-change of 1. As an exploratory analysis of dynamics, max-normalized trajectories of the 1000 most abundant clonotypes were examined with PCA combined with hierarchical clustering. Each responding clone was given a CD4 or CD8 phenotype based on the CD4+ and CD8+ repertoires, which had been sequenced separately. TCRdb trimmed the raw reads at Q25, called clones with MiXCR and kept productive beta chains. Every distinct CDR3 protein forms one entry, paired with its most common genes and DNA. For this entry, the V and J calls and clone size follow TCRdb and not the study's own pipeline. This sample gives some 160,000 distinct CDR3 sequences in total; about a third of them show up just once. The ten largest make up 12% of the sample.

These data come from a study of T-cell memory formation after mild COVID-19 (dated by TCRdb to the early 2020s). Study-wide context: Most TCR sequence clusters were specific to one of the two donors. T-cell clones expanding and contracting after mild COVID-19 in a couple of donors were tracked by longitudinal TCRalpha and TCRbeta repertoire sequencing. Two young, previously healthy adult volunteers, one female and one male, were included in the cohort.

PBMCs were isolated by Ficoll-Paque density gradient centrifugation. V sheds 6 bases and J sheds 3 bases, leaving 15 bases between their ends. The CDR3 goes from the cysteine to the phenylalanine over 14 residues. Left in the record is the CDR3 DNA by itself, 42 bases read in frame from the first base. What the authors observed across the whole study: Some responding clones were detected in pre-infection memory, which suggested that pre-existing cross-reactive memory T cells had joined the SARS-CoV-2 response. Clones that contracted from day 15 to 85 showed balanced CD4/CD8 phenotypes, whereas a second wave of clones that expanded from day 15 to 37 leaned towards CD4+. The study covered only a couple of mild cases, and larger cohorts including severe cases with pre-infection samples were considered necessary. Whether the second-wave clones peaking on day 37 were SARS-CoV-2 specific was not confirmed. Contracting CD4+ clones were found mainly in CM and EM memory subsets, while CD8+ clones were enriched in EMRA.

The V and J genes are TRBV12-3 or TRBV12-4 and TRBJ2-7; a weak D assignment points to TRBD1 (5 bases agree). Sequencing was performed on PBMCs or a T cell subset sorted from them (not recorded which). The sequence was obtained from an adult woman who had mild COVID-19 (a few samples of this study predate the infection). The sample titles of this study are shuffled in the database, so cell type and time point are left out; the donor was told from shared clones. The sequenced DNA: TGTGCCAGCAGATCGACACGACAGAGCTACGAGCAGTACTTC. Translation gives CASRSTRQSYEQYF.